This TCR beta chain originates from a study of blood T cell repertoires in COVID-19. This table comes from immunoSEQ multiplex PCR, and its TCRdb copy is limited to in-frame clones, with some not included. The sample records about 310,000 clones, around 89% being singletons. Trimming stripped 0 bases from V and 6 bases from J, with 8 bases between. CDR3 length: 13 amino acids. Germline CDR1 and CDR2: SGHTA and FQGNSA. The sequence came from a woman aged 40 to 50 who had recovered from COVID-19. This chain joins TRBV7-2 and TRBJ2-5, with TRBD2 as a possible D gene (6 bases). The sample consisted of PBMCs or T cells enriched from blood (not recorded which). For the CDR3, the DNA is TGTGCCAGCAGCTTAGCGGGGGGAAAGACCCAGTACTTC. Its protein is CASSLAGGKTQYF. The full variable domain, its missing parts supplied by reference TRBV7-2 and TRBJ2-5, is GAGVSQSPSNKVTEKGKDVELRCDPISGHTALYWYRQSLGQGLEFLIYFQGNSAPDKSGLPSDRFSAERTGGSVSTLTIQRTQQEDSAVYLCASSLAGGKTQYFGPGTRLLVL.